Listed below are T cell receptor beta chains from one sample, sequenced in a study of T cell repertoires in cytomegalovirus infection. Using its own MiXCR run on the reads, TCRdb lists one record per CDR3 protein. The sample lists some 400,000 distinct CDR3 sequences, about a sixth seen once, with approximately 10% in the top ten. Sequencing was done on a sample of PBMCs. All receptors come from a human donor in good health (CMV status not recorded). Some clones in this sample may be carry-over from other donors' samples. Each CDR3 is given with its conserved first and last residue. Fields, in order: D gene, clone size, V gene, J gene, CDR3 DNA, CDR3 protein. D genes are given only for firm matches. Clone size is stated in some rows and not others, as once, few, many or a class when expanded.

>TRBD2|many|TRBV7-6|TRBJ2-3
TGTGCCAGCAGCCCTAGCGGGGGACGTAATACGCAGTATTTT
CASSPSGGRNTQYF
>-|few|TRBV29-1|TRBJ2-1
TGCAGCGCCGGACTGCCTCACAATGAGCAGTTCTTC
CSAGLPHNEQFF
>-|many|TRBV7-8|TRBJ2-1
TGTGCCAGCAGCCCGTACAGCGGCGAGCAGTTCTTC
CASSPYSGEQFF
>-|-|TRBV27|TRBJ2-7
TGTGCCAGCAGTTTCCGTGGGCGGGATGCCTACGAGCAGTACTTC
CASSFRGRDAYEQYF
>-|few|TRBV12-3/TRBV12-4|TRBJ2-5
TGTGCCAGCAGAGGACAAGAACAAGAGACCCAGTACTTC
CASRGQEQETQYF
>-|few|TRBV19|TRBJ1-2
TGTGCCAGTAGTATCACCAGGAACGATGGCTACACCTTC
CASSITRNDGYTF
>TRBD1|few|TRBV7-2|TRBJ1-2
TGTGCCAGCAGCGCATACGCCAGGGGGGCCCCAGGCTACACCTTC
CASSAYARGAPGYTF
>-|-|TRBV7-2|TRBJ2-7
TGTGCCAGCAGCTTAGCACAGTGGCCCGAGCAGTACTTC
CASSLAQWPEQYF
>-|-|TRBV5-4|TRBJ2-7
TGTGCCAGCAGCAAGTGGGGTAATGAGCAGTACTTC
CASSKWGNEQYF
>-|once|TRBV6-1|TRBJ1-2
TGTGCCAGCGAAATCGGGTATGGCTACACCTTC
CASEIGYGYTF
>-|few|TRBV25-1|TRBJ2-2
TGTGCCAGCAGTGAATGGCGGCAGAACACCGGGGAGCTGTTTTTT
CASSEWRQNTGELFF
>-|few|TRBV12-3/TRBV12-4|TRBJ1-5
TGTGCCAGCAGTCTCGCTTATCAGCCCCAGCATTTT
CASSLAYQPQHF